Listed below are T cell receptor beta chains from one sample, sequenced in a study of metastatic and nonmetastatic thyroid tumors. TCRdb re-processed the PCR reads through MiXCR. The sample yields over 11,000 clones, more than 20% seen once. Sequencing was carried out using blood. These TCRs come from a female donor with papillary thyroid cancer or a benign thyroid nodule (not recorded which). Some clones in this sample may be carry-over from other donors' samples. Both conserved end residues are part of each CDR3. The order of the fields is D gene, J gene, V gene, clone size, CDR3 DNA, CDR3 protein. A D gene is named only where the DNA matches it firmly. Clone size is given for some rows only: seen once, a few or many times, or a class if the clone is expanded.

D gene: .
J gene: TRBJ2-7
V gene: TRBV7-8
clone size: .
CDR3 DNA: TGTGCCAGCAAACCGGTGGTTACTACCTACGAGCAGTACTTC
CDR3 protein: CASKPVVTTYEQYF

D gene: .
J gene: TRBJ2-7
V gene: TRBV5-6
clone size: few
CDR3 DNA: TGTGCCAGCAGCATCGGGACGCGGACCGCCTACGAGCAGTACTTC
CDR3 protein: CASSIGTRTAYEQYF

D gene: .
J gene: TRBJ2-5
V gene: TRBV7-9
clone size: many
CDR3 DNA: TGTGCCAGCAGCGCGCAGGTTCTGGAGACCCAGTACTTC
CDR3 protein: CASSAQVLETQYF

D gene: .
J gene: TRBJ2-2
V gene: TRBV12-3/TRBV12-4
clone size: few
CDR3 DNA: TGTGCCAGCGATATTACTGCGGGTGGGGAGCTGTTTTTT
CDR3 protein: CASDITAGGELFF

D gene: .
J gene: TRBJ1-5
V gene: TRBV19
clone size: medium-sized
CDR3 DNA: TGTGCCAGTAGTAGGGAGACAGCAATCAATCAGCCCCAGCATTTT
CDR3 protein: CASSRETAINQPQHF

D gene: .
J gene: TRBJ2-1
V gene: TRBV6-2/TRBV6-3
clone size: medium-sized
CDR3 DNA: TGTGCCAGCAGCCGGGACGAGCAGTTCTTC
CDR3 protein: CASSRDEQFF

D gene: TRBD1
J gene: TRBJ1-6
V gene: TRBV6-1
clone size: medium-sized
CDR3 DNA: TGTGCCAGCAGTCCGACAGGGATTGATAGGAATAATTCACCCCTCCACTTT
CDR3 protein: CASSPTGIDRNNSPLHF

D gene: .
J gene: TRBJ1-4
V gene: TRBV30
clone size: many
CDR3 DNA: TGTGCCTGGAGTGCTTTGGGGAAGGGTGAAAAACTGTTTTTT
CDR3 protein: CAWSALGKGEKLFF

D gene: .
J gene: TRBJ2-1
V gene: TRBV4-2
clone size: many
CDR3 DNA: TGTGCCAGCAGCCATCCCTTAATAAATGAGCAGTTCTTC
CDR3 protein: CASSHPLINEQFF

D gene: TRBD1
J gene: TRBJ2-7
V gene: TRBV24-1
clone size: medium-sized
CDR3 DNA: TGTGCCACCAGTGCTACAGGGGGCTACGAGCAGTACTTC
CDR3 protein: CATSATGGYEQYF

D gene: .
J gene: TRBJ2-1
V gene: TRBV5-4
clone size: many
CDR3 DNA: TGTGCCAGCAGCTTGACGCTCAACAATGAGCAGTTCTTC
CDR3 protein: CASSLTLNNEQFF

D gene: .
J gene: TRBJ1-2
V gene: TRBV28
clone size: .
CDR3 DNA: TGTGCCAGCAGCCTCCTAACGTCTAACTATGGCTACACCTTC
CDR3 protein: CASSLLTSNYGYTF

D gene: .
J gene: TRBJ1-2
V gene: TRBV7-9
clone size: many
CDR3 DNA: TGTGCCAGCAGCTTATTGATGGCAGGCTATGGCTACACCTTC
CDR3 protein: CASSLLMAGYGYTF

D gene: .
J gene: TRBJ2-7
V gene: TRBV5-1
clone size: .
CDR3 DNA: TGCGCCAGCAAATATAGTGATGGGGCCCAGTACGAGCAGTACTTC
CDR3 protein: CASKYSDGAQYEQYF

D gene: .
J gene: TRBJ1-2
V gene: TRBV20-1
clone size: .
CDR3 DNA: TGCAGTGCGATGGACCGCCCGAGTTGGTCTGGCTACACCTTC
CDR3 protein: CSAMDRPSWSGYTF

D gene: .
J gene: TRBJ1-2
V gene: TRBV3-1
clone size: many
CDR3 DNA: TGTGCCAGCAGCTACAGGGCTAACTATGGCTACACCTTC
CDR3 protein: CASSYRANYGYTF

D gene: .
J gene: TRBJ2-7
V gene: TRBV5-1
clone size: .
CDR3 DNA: TGCGCCAGCAGCTTGGAGGGCGGAGGGGGCGAGTACGAGCAGTACTTC
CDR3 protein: CASSLEGGGGEYEQYF

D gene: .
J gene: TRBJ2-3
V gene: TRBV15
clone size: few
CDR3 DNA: TGTGCCACCACTGAGGGGCAGGCAAGCACAGATACGCAGTATTTT
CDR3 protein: CATTEGQASTDTQYF

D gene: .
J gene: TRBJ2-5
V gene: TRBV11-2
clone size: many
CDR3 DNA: TGTGCCAGCAGCTTACAAAGGCTAGAGACCCAGTACTTC
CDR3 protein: CASSLQRLETQYF

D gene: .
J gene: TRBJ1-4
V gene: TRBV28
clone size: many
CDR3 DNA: TGTGCCAGCAGTTTAGTGTTAGGGGCCGTTGGAGAAAAACTGTTTTTT
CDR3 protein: CASSLVLGAVGEKLFF

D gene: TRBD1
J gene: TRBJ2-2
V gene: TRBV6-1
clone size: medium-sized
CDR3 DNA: TGTGCCAGCACCACGGGACAGGCGAACACCGGGGAGCTGTTTTTT
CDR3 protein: CASTTGQANTGELFF

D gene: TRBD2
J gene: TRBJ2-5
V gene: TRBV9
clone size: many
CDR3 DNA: TGTGCCAGCAGCGTAGGTTCGGCTAGCGGGCTGTCAGAGACCCAGTACTTC
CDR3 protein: CASSVGSASGLSETQYF